The 27 T cell receptor beta chains below come from one sample, sequenced in a study of blood T cell repertoires in COVID-19. TCRdb's copy holds only in-frame clones and misses some; the assay was immunoSEQ multiplex PCR. This table holds 160,000 or so clones, 88% found once. Source material: PBMCs or T cells enriched from blood (not recorded which). The receptors shown here come from a woman in her 50s who had recovered from COVID-19.

The V call is TRBV27, the J call TRBJ2-2; D uncertain. This CDR3 has 12 amino acids. Germline V lookup: CDR1 MNHEY, CDR2 SMNVEV (reference sequence). The V and J ends lost 4 bases and 3 bases respectively, with 3 bases between them. The CDR3, as DNA: TGTGCCAGCAGTTCCTACACCGGGGAGCTGTTTTTT. This translates into CASSSYTGELFF.

The chain is built from TRBV18 and TRBJ1-5; D unclear. CDR1 is KGHSH and CDR2 is LQKENI in the germline V gene. CDR3 length equals 13 residues. Trimming removed 6 bases at V and 11 bases at J, with 17 bases between. Here the CDR3 reads CASSLEEPGAQHF. The CDR3 region has the DNA TGTGCCAGCTCCCTCGAGGAACCCGGGGCCCAGCATTTT.

J is TRBJ2-2 and V is TRBV5-4, with 8 positions matching TRBD2. Losses at the gene ends were 4 bases for V and 7 bases for J; bases not matched to a gene: 9. The CDR3 sequence is 15 residues long. Looked up from germline, CDR1 is SGHNT and CDR2 is YYREEE (reference sequence). CDR3 protein: CASSPSGGRDGELFF. The CDR3 bases are TGTGCCAGCAGCCCCTCGGGGGGGCGGGACGGGGAGCTGTTTTTT.

CDR3 region: CASTLVGQGNTEAFF. The CDR3, as DNA: TGTGCCAGTACCTTGGTAGGACAGGGAAACACTGAAGCTTTCTTT. This chain joins TRBV19 and TRBJ1-1; 8 nucleotides line up with TRBD1. CDR3 length: 15 amino acids. Unmatched junction bases numbered 9, after V lost 7 bases and J lost 2 bases. Looked up from germline, CDR1 is LNHDA and CDR2 is SQIVND (reference sequence).

This clone was seen only once. The chain uses TRBV10-3 and TRBJ2-1; a weak D match, TRBD2 (5 bases). Germline V CDR1 and CDR2: ENHRY, SYGVKD. The CDR3 sequence is 15 residues long. Trimming took off 2 bases at V and 6 bases at J, with 14 bases between the two ends. CDR3 loop: CAISEADSAINEQFF. CDR3 in DNA: TGTGCCATCAGTGAGGCGGACTCAGCCATCAATGAGCAGTTCTTC.

The chain has TRBV25-1 and TRBJ1-1, with no clear D. Trimming took 0 bases from V and 1 from J, leaving 6 bases between them. Germline CDR1 and CDR2: MGHDK and SYGVNS. CDR3 length equals 14 residues. CDR3 in amino acids: CASSEYGRNTEAFF. The CDR3 DNA follows: TGTGCCAGCAGTGAATATGGGAGGAACACTGAAGCTTTCTTT.

The table lists this clone with a count of one. J is TRBJ2-2 and V is TRBV10-3; the match to TRBD2 covers 11 bases. CDR3 length: 18 residues. Trimming took 6 bases from V and 2 from J; bases not matched to a gene: 11. Germline CDR1 and CDR2: ENHRY and SYGVKD. DNA for the CDR3: TGTGCCATCAGAGGTCCCTCTAGCGGGGGGACTAACACCGGGGAGCTGTTTTTT. It specifies CAIRGPSSGGTNTGELFF.

This clone appeared a single time. The V call is TRBV20-1, the J call TRBJ1-6, with 9 bases that match TRBD1. Germline CDR1 and CDR2: DFQATT and SNEGSKA (reference sequence). CDR3 size: 14 residues. With V trimmed by 3 bases and J by 7 bases, 4 bases remained unmatched. CDR3 loop: CSASRGQGNSPLHF. The CDR3 DNA reads as TGCAGTGCTAGTAGGGGACAGGGAAATTCACCCCTCCACTTT.

V usage is TRBV6-6 and J usage is TRBJ1-2; tentative D call: TRBD1 (5 bases). CDR1 is MNHNY and CDR2 is SVGAGI in the germline V gene (reference sequence). The CDR3 totals 15 residues. V was pared by 6 bases and J by 3 bases, with 17 bases between. The CDR3 coding sequence is TGTGCCAGCAGGCCGGGTCGTGGGGGGGACTATGGCTACACCTTC. Amino acid sequence: CASRPGRGGDYGYTF.

The gene calls are TRBV27 and TRBJ1-2, with D possibly being TRBD1 (6 bases). CDR3 length: 13 residues. V shed 7 bases and J shed 8 bases, with 17 bases lying between them. The germline V gene encodes CDR1 MNHEY and CDR2 SMNVEV (reference sequence). CDR3 nucleotides: TGTGCCAGCACTTTCGACAGGTCACAGGGCTACACCTTC. It codes for CASTFDRSQGYTF.

V is TRBV18 and J is TRBJ2-7, with TRBD1 as a possible D gene (6 bases). Germline CDR1 is KGHSH and CDR2 is LQKENI. There are 14 residues in the CDR3. Trimming left V 2 bases short and J 1 base short, with 9 bases between. As DNA, the CDR3 is TGTGCCAGCTCACCATCCAGGGGATCCTACGAGCAGTACTTC. Amino acids: CASSPSRGSYEQYF.

The chain carries TRBV19 and TRBJ1-5; D ambiguous. The CDR3 extends over 12 amino acids. V lost 9 bases, J lost 5 bases, and 11 bases lay in between. Germline V gene lookup returns CDR1 LNHDA and CDR2 SQIVND (reference sequence). The CDR3 reads CASLGVHQPQHF. The CDR3 DNA reads as TGTGCCAGCCTCGGGGTTCATCAGCCCCAGCATTTT.

The chain links TRBV11-3 to TRBJ1-1; possible D gene TRBD1, 6 bases. The CDR3 extends over 13 amino acids. The germline V gene has CDR1 SGHNT and CDR2 YENEEA. V was trimmed by 5 bases and J by 5 bases, leaving 12 bases between them. The DNA of the CDR3 is TGTGCCAGCAGCGCCACAGGGTCTACTGAAGCTTTCTTT. Its translation: CASSATGSTEAFF.

V gene TRBV27 combines with J gene TRBJ1-2; 7 nucleotides match TRBD1. Germline CDR1 is MNHEY and CDR2 is SMNVEV (reference sequence). J lost 4 bases, V lost 5 bases, and 16 bases had no gene match. The length of the CDR3 is 17 residues. CDR3 residues: CASSPFTNRDSIYGYTF. The CDR3 DNA reads as TGTGCCAGCAGTCCCTTCACTAACCGGGACAGTATCTATGGCTACACCTTC.

The rearrangement joins TRBV6-2 or TRBV6-3 to TRBJ2-3; TRBD2 agrees at 8 bases. CDR1 and CDR2 (germline): MNHEY, SVGEGT. V trimming: 4 bases; J trimming: 2 bases; junction bases outside the gene matches: 5. The CDR3 covers 15 residues. CDR3 region: CASSSGGGHTDTQYF. The CDR3 coding sequence is TGTGCCAGCAGTTCCGGGGGGGGCCACACAGATACGCAGTATTTT.

Here the CDR3 reads CASSPLAGTYEQYF. As DNA, the CDR3 is TGTGCCAGCAGCCCCCTAGCGGGCACCTACGAGCAGTACTTC. The chain is built from TRBV7-6 and TRBJ2-7; 8 bases fit TRBD2. Losses at the gene ends were 5 bases for V and 2 bases for J; bases not matched to a gene: 5. Germline CDR1 reads SGHVS; CDR2 reads FNYEAQ. CDR3 length: 14 residues.

For the CDR3, the DNA is TGTGCCAGTAGTATAGATCGGACAGGACCCTCCTACGAGCAGTACTTC. Its protein is CASSIDRTGPSYEQYF. The chain carries TRBV19 and TRBJ2-7; TRBD1 aligns across 7 bases. The CDR3 totals 16 residues. CDR1 is LNHDA and CDR2 is SQIVND in the germline V gene (reference sequence). The V segment lost 0 bases and the J segment 0 bases; nucleotides outside the gene matches: 5.

The CDR3 coding sequence is TGTGCCAGCAGCCCCCAGGGAATCGCGGCCAAAAACATTCAGTACTTC. This encodes CASSPQGIAAKNIQYF. The rearrangement links TRBV5-5 to TRBJ2-4; tentatively, D is TRBD1 (5 bases). Trimming removed 4 bases from V and 1 base from J, with 15 bases in between. This CDR3 has 16 residues. CDR1 SGHKS and CDR2 YYEKEE come from the germline V gene (reference sequence).

This clone was seen a handful of times. J is TRBJ1-5 and V is TRBV6-5, with 8 bases fitting TRBD1. V dropped 2 bases and J dropped 7; count of bases not matched to a gene: 1. Germline values: CDR1 MNHEY, CDR2 SVGAGI. The CDR3 has 13 amino acids. In nucleotides, the CDR3 is TGTGCCAGCAGTTACACAGGGGGACAGCCCCAGCATTTT. Translation gives CASSYTGGQPQHF.

The J gene is TRBJ1-2, the V gene TRBV9; TRBD1 matches 7 bases. Germline V gives CDR1 SGDLS, CDR2 YYNGEE. The V and J ends lost 3 bases and 5 bases, in that order; junction bases with no gene match: 16. The CDR3 has 17 residues. This chain's CDR3 is CASSGAGTAYRKYGYTF. In DNA, the CDR3 is TGTGCCAGCAGCGGCGCCGGGACAGCATATAGAAAGTATGGCTACACCTTC.

The chain uses TRBV5-6 and TRBJ2-1; TRBD1 agrees at 7 bases. The CDR3 runs 19 residues. The germline V gene has CDR1 SGHDT and CDR2 YYEEEE. The V gene end was trimmed by 4 bases and the J gene end by 2 bases; junction bases not matched to a gene: 18. The CDR3 is CASSPTDRPTRAAYNEQFF. The CDR3 DNA is TGTGCCAGCAGCCCCACGGACAGGCCTACGCGCGCGGCCTACAATGAGCAGTTCTTC.

The chain links TRBV7-8 to TRBJ1-1; D is unclear. Germline assignment: CDR1 SGHVS and CDR2 FQNEAQ. The CDR3 is made up of 15 amino acids. V was clipped by 5 bases and J by 1 base, with 14 bases between them. The CDR3 DNA sequence: TGTGCCAGCAGCCCAAGGGATCGGGAGAACACTGAAGCTTTCTTT. Translation gives CASSPRDRENTEAFF.

J is TRBJ1-1 and V is TRBV19; 7 positions agree with TRBD1. The germline V gene encodes CDR1 LNHDA and CDR2 SQIVND (reference sequence). Germline trimming cut 6 bases from V and 5 bases from J; bases unmatched to any gene: 9. CDR3 length: 14 residues. The CDR3 reads CASRYDRESTEAFF. As DNA, the CDR3 is TGTGCCAGTAGGTACGACAGGGAATCAACTGAAGCTTTCTTT. The whole variable domain, filled in from reference TRBV19 and TRBJ1-1, reads DGGITQSPKYLFRKEGQNVTLSCEQNLNHDAMYWYRQDPGQGLRLIYYSQIVNDFQKGDIAEGYSVSREKKESFPLTVTSAQKNPTAFYLCASRYDRESTEAFFGQGTRLTVV.

CDR3: CASSPTGNTGELFF. CDR3 nucleotides: TGTGCCAGCAGCCCTACAGGGAACACCGGGGAGCTGTTTTTT. The gene calls are TRBV7-2 and TRBJ2-2, with D tentatively TRBD1 (5 bases). Germline CDR1 reads SGHTA; CDR2 reads FQGNSA. The CDR3 totals 14 residues. V lost 5 bases to trimming and J lost 1 base, with 8 bases between them. Looking up the rest from reference TRBV7-2 and TRBJ2-2 gives the full variable domain: GAGVSQSPSNKVTEKGKDVELRCDPISGHTALYWYRQSLGQGLEFLIYFQGNSAPDKSGLPSDRFSAERTGGSVSTLTIQRTQQEDSAVYLCASSPTGNTGELFFGEGSRLTVL.

The CDR3 sequence: CASDKQALGAGELFF. The CDR3 DNA sequence: TGTGCCAGCGACAAACAGGCCCTAGGAGCCGGGGAGCTGTTTTTT. This chain uses TRBV2 with TRBJ2-2; perhaps TRBD1 as D (5 bases). Germline V gene lookup returns CDR1 SNHLY and CDR2 FYNNEI. The CDR3 contains 15 residues. V shed 8 bases and J shed 6 bases, with 19 bases lying between them.

The rearrangement uses TRBV4-3 and TRBJ2-1; TRBD2 agrees at 8 bases. The CDR3 is 18 amino acids. The germline CDR1 and CDR2 sequences are LGHNA and YSLEER. V shed 0 bases, J shed 2 bases, and the junction held 9 bases outside the gene matches. The CDR3 protein is CASSQESRGGGTYNEQFF. DNA of the CDR3: TGCGCCAGCAGCCAAGAGTCGCGGGGCGGGGGGACCTACAATGAGCAGTTCTTC.

The rearrangement uses TRBV14 and TRBJ1-1; 9 bases are a match to TRBD1. Germline CDR1 reads SGHDN; CDR2 reads FVKESK. The V gene end was trimmed by 0 bases and the J gene end by 10 bases; junction bases not matched to a gene: 3. The length of the CDR3 is 13 residues. The CDR3 here is CASSQERTGVAFF. The CDR3 region has the DNA TGTGCCAGCAGCCAAGAGAGGACAGGGGTAGCTTTCTTT.